This paragraph covers one T cell receptor (beta chain) sequence. This receptor's antigen is unknown. No base qualities exist here, and no much larger clone lies one base off it. The data derive from a study of shared clonotypes between healthy human individuals (TCRdb year 2020). Study-level background: The cohort comprised a couple of women and three men aged 18 to 49 years. Per donor, leukapheresis produced somewhere between about 0.8 and 9.5 billion PBMCs. To increase sequencing depth and limit assay-specific biases, TCR repertoire library preparation and sequencing were carried out by different laboratories using diverse techniques. For each donor, three plates each were used for CD4 naive and CD4 memory, two plates were used for CD8 naive, and one plate was used for CD8 memory. The study deeply sequenced blood TCR repertoires of about five healthy adults to estimate repertoire size and the extent of clonotype sharing between individuals. The study at large found these results: About 5% of naive CD4, more than 3% of naive CD8, roughly 2.4% of memory CD4, and more than 0.35% of memory CD8 clonotypes were shared across a few donors. Naive subsets generally had larger estimated clonotype richness than memory subsets did. Because the study included a small number of donors, the genetic and exposure-history diversity represented was limited. Pairwise subsampling indicated that sequencing depth was expected to affect the degree of clonotype sharing among donors. Incomplete sequencing was indicated by rarefaction of sorted-subset datasets, despite the large sequencing depth. Sampling was limited to blood, and TCR repertoires in tissue likely differ from TCR repertoires in blood. Clonotypes shared by all four sorted-subset donors showed higher generation probabilities than non-shared clonotypes.

Healthy HIV-negative adults with no recently reported acute infections or vaccinations were included as donors. Only Caucasian adults living in Nashville, Tennessee, USA were represented among the donors. CD4+ T cells were enriched through magnetic negative selection, after which naive cells were positively selected on CD45RA and the remaining negative fraction served as the memory subset. After blood collection by leukapheresis, PBMCs were isolated using Ficoll-Histopaque density gradient centrifugation and then cryopreserved in the vapor phase of liquid nitrogen. Analytical flow cytometry was used to check the purity and quantity of every magnetically sorted T cell population. Genomic DNA was isolated from every sorted fraction and measured by UV absorbance on a Nanodrop 2000c. According to the germline V gene, CDR1 reads SGHRS and CDR2 reads YFSETQ. The germline V and J ends show losses of 4 bases and 4 bases respectively, and no gene match explains 10 bases of the junction. The CDR3, cysteine through phenylalanine, is 17 amino acids long. Here the CDR3 DNA is all that survives: 51 bases in frame from base 1.

Using the deep immunoSEQ assay, multiplex PCR amplified TCR CDR3 regions from genomic DNA. For each cell subset, the extracted genomic DNA was distributed evenly across all wells of several immunoSEQ 96-well plates, and each plate served as one replicate. For sorted subsets, about 210 ng of genomic DNA, equivalent to roughly 33,000 T cell genomes, went into each replicate PCR. Purified libraries were measured with a Qubit 3.0 fluorometer, size-checked on a Bioanalyzer 2100, and measured again with the KAPA Library Quantification kit. Each immunoSEQ 96-well plate was sequenced on its own single-read 150-cycle Illumina NextSeq 550 flow cell. The authors' analysis ran thus. Because the immunoSEQ output included only junctional sequences and no quality scores, the filtering could not be the same as the filtering used for full-length reads. Sequences were annotated with PyIR, a Python wrapper for IgBLAST v1.9, using IMGT germline references to assign V/J genes and CDR3. Reads were removed for weak V/J assignments (E-value above 1e-6), missing CDR3, stop codons, out-of-frame junctions, or ambiguous translated residues. V3J clonotypes were defined as sequences sharing an identical inferred V gene, J gene, and CDR3 amino acid sequence. To compute the percentage overlap between repertoires, the number of shared unique clonotypes was divided by the size of the smaller repertoire. RTK rarefaction, the Chao1 estimator, and Recon v2.1 estimates of unobserved clonotypes were used to assess repertoire richness. For all TCRbeta clonotypes obtained by the gDNA method from four donors, generation probabilities were computed with OLGA. The table was pulled from immuneACCESS by TCRdb, which kept in-frame rearrangements only. Such tables lose some clones; where checked, under half of the loss comes from unresolved V genes, and the rest has no known cause. The V and J calls and the clone size are those of that table, but D and trimming were determined from the DNA. This sample comprises 2 million to 2.5 million clones, about 90% of them detected only once. The ten largest account for around 0.35% of the sample.

This chain joins TRBV5-1 to TRBJ2-2, and TRBD2 matches 10 of the central bases. The sequencing sample was made of naive CD4+ T cells from PBMCs. The cell subset or site label here, explained by the study, means: CD45RA+ positively selected. This sequence was found in a man between 18 and 29 years old in good health. Some clones in this sample may be carry-over from other donors' samples. The CDR3: CASSPGASGSGTGELFF. The sequence in DNA is TGCGCCAGCAGCCCGGGGGCTAGCGGGAGTGGCACCGGGGAGCTGTTTTTT.